The clone carrying this T cell receptor beta chain showed up many times. The antigen remains undetermined. In the authors' workflow: Variation in CDR3 across clinicopathological groups served as the basis for constructing a distant-metastasis classifier in papillary thyroid cancer. With MiXCR, TCRdb called clones anew from the PCR reads. None of the V and J calls come from the authors' own analysis; TCRdb made them. Of roughly 70,000 clones listed, around 18% are singletons. The sample originates from a study of metastatic and nonmetastatic thyroid tumors. As for the study in general: Repertoires of blood and of tissue (tumor or nodule) from malignant and benign thyroid patients were compared.

Study results and caveats: TCR beta diversity was reportedly significantly higher in malignant thyroid tumors than benign nodules, in blood and tumor.

The entire patient cohort was treatment-naive prior to thyroid surgery. The germline V gene encodes CDR1 LNHDA and CDR2 SQIVND (reference sequence). This CDR3 is built from 14 residues. Trimming took 6 bases from V and 0 from J, leaving 8 bases between them. What was sequenced was blood. This sequence joins TRBV19 and TRBJ1-4; a possible D gene is TRBD1 (5 bases). The sequence derives from a female donor with papillary thyroid cancer or a benign thyroid nodule (not recorded which). Some clones in this sample may be carry-over from other donors' samples. This CDR3 is CASRRQPTNEKLFF. The DNA of the CDR3 is TGTGCCAGTAGGAGACAGCCAACTAATGAAAAACTGTTTTTT.